The rows below give T cell receptor beta chains drawn from one sample of a study of T cells in Graves' hyperthyroidism and ophthalmopathy. TCRdb reanalysed the multiplex PCR reads using MiXCR and keeps one entry per CDR3 protein. The sample consists of about 350,000 distinct CDR3 sequences, 15% to 20% of them appearing once. The sample was blood. The receptors shown here come from a woman in her 40s with Graves' ophthalmopathy. Both conserved end residues are part of each CDR3. D genes are given only for firm matches. Size tells how often a clone was seen (once, few, many) or the class of an expanded clone, and some rows leave it out.

TRBJ2-2,NA,TRBV6-1,many,CASVAAANTGELFF,TGTGCCAGCGTTGCAGCGGCGAACACCGGGGAGCTGTTTTTT
TRBJ1-2,TRBD1,TRBV20-1,NA,CSARGQAHYGYTF,TGCAGTGCTCGAGGACAGGCCCACTATGGCTACACCTTC
TRBJ1-3,TRBD1,TRBV6-1,NA,CASSRQGWGNTIYF,TGTGCCAGCAGCCGACAGGGGTGGGGAAACACCATATATTTT
TRBJ2-5,TRBD2,TRBV7-3,many,CASSPGTSGRGQETQYF,TGTGCCAGCAGCCCCGGGACTAGCGGGAGGGGTCAAGAGACCCAGTACTTC
TRBJ2-5,TRBD1,TRBV6-5,many,CASSYLGTGRETQYF,TGTGCCAGCAGTTACCTCGGGACAGGGAGGGAGACCCAGTACTTC
TRBJ1-1,NA,TRBV15,many,CATSRDRSGSEAFF,TGTGCCACCAGCAGAGATCGGTCTGGGAGTGAAGCTTTCTTT
TRBJ2-5,NA,TRBV7-8,many,CASSSGQQETQYF,TGTGCCAGCAGTTCAGGACAGCAAGAGACCCAGTACTTC
TRBJ1-5,NA,TRBV20-1,many,CSASRAGTNNQPQHF,TGCAGTGCTAGTCGGGCGGGCACAAACAATCAGCCCCAGCATTTT
TRBJ2-7,TRBD2,TRBV30,many,CAWSVVAGGGYEQYF,TGTGCCTGGAGTGTGGTCGCGGGAGGAGGCTACGAGCAGTACTTC
TRBJ2-5,NA,TRBV2,many,CASKYGADDFLKTQYF,TGTGCCAGCAAGTATGGGGCCGACGATTTTTTGAAGACCCAGTACTTC
TRBJ2-7,TRBD1,TRBV7-9,many,CASSRGQLGEQYF,TGTGCCAGCAGCCGGGGACAGTTAGGCGAGCAGTACTTC
TRBJ2-7,NA,TRBV5-1,NA,CASTLGSPSQRLEQYF,TGCGCCAGCACCCTTGGCTCCCCCAGTCAGCGCCTCGAGCAGTACTTC
TRBJ1-2,TRBD1,TRBV27,many,CASSLSGQMHYGYTF,TGTGCCAGCAGTTTATCGGGACAGATGCACTATGGCTACACCTTC
TRBJ2-7,NA,TRBV6-1,many,CASPPPAGPNSYEQYF,TGTGCCAGCCCACCGCCCGCGGGACCGAACTCCTACGAGCAGTACTTC
TRBJ2-2,NA,TRBV28,many,CASRRDSNTGELFF,TGTGCCAGCAGGCGGGACAGTAACACCGGGGAGCTGTTTTTT
TRBJ1-3,NA,TRBV12-3/TRBV12-4,many,CASRGPGSGNTIYF,TGTGCCAGCAGGGGTCCGGGATCTGGAAACACCATATATTTT
TRBJ2-7,NA,TRBV6-1,NA,CASSELRGTGDLAYEQYF,TGTGCCAGCAGTGAACTGCGGGGCACAGGGGATCTCGCCTACGAGCAGTACTTC
TRBJ1-5,NA,TRBV19,many,CASSTGRPGQPQHF,TGTGCCAGTAGTACCGGCCGCCCGGGGCAGCCCCAGCATTTT
TRBJ1-1,TRBD1,TRBV6-1,NA,CASIDRDTEAFF,TGTGCCAGTATTGACAGGGACACTGAAGCTTTCTTT
TRBJ2-7,NA,TRBV5-1,many,CASSLAGGGSFGGYEQYF,TGCGCCAGCAGCTTGGCGGGTGGGGGGAGTTTTGGAGGGTACGAGCAGTACTTC
TRBJ2-5,NA,TRBV6-2/TRBV6-3,many,CASSYQHLRTQYF,TGTGCCAGCAGTTATCAGCATCTACGGACCCAGTACTTC
TRBJ2-7,NA,TRBV12-3/TRBV12-4,many,CASRWGVGEQYF,TGTGCCAGCAGATGGGGTGTCGGCGAGCAGTACTTC
TRBJ2-2,TRBD2,TRBV6-1,many,CASHLGLAGDGELFF,TGTGCCAGCCACTTGGGGCTAGCGGGAGACGGGGAGCTGTTTTTT
TRBJ2-6,NA,TRBV29-1,NA,CSVGTGANVLNF,NA
TRBJ2-7,TRBD2,TRBV12-3/TRBV12-4,many,CASSKVGGSYEQYF,TGTGCCAGCAGCAAAGTGGGGGGGTCCTACGAGCAGTACTTC
TRBJ1-1,NA,TRBV7-9,many,CASSLWENTEAFF,TGTGCCAGCAGCTTATGGGAGAACACTGAAGCTTTCTTT
TRBJ1-5,NA,TRBV19,few,CASSYQGGNQPQHF,TGTGCCAGTAGTTACCAGGGTGGCAATCAGCCCCAGCATTTT
TRBJ2-4,TRBD1,TRBV18,many,CASSPRAPGGSKNIQYF,TGTGCCAGCTCACCACGGGCCCCAGGGGGTTCCAAAAACATTCAGTACTTC
TRBJ2-7,NA,TRBV5-1,many,CASSLGLGRGNYEQYF,TGCGCCAGCAGCTTGGGTCTTGGACGGGGAAACTACGAGCAGTACTTC
TRBJ2-7,TRBD1,TRBV6-1,many,CASSNAQGAMTYEQYF,TGTGCCAGCAGTAACGCACAGGGGGCCATGACCTACGAGCAGTACTTC
TRBJ2-5,TRBD1,TRBV11-2,many,CASSYRDRGSGETQYF,TGTGCCAGCAGCTACAGGGACAGGGGGTCGGGAGAGACCCAGTACTTC
TRBJ1-2,NA,TRBV5-1,NA,CASSLLQDVGYTF,TGCGCCAGCAGCTTACTACAGGATGTGGGCTACACCTTC
TRBJ2-6,NA,TRBV7-2,many,CASSLGVSGANVLTF,TGTGCCAGCAGCTTAGGGGTTTCTGGGGCCAACGTCCTGACTTTC
TRBJ1-2,TRBD1,TRBV29-1,many,CSDDDRGGGYTF,TGCAGCGATGACGACAGGGGAGGTGGCTACACCTTC
TRBJ1-1,NA,TRBV12-5,NA,CASGPSRGYTEAFF,TGTGCTAGTGGTCCGTCCAGGGGATACACTGAAGCTTTCTTT
TRBJ1-3,NA,TRBV29-1,many,CSVDQGILFF,TGCAGCGTTGATCAGGGGATCCTCTTTTTT
TRBJ1-2,TRBD1,TRBV12-3/TRBV12-4,NA,CASSRGTGLYGYTF,TGTGCCAGCAGTAGAGGGACAGGCTTGTATGGCTACACCTTC
TRBJ1-1,NA,TRBV19,many,CASTLGTLGTTEAFF,TGTGCCAGTACCCTCGGGACCTTGGGAACCACTGAAGCTTTCTTT
TRBJ2-7,TRBD1,TRBV6-1,NA,CASSTHMGQSYEQYF,TGTGCCAGCAGTACCCACATGGGACAGTCCTACGAGCAGTACTTC
TRBJ1-2,NA,TRBV24-1,many,CATSDEPGDGYTF,TGTGCCACCAGTGATGAACCGGGGGATGGCTACACCTTC
TRBJ2-3,NA,TRBV6-1,many,CASSRRTDTQYF,TGTGCCAGCAGCCGGAGAACAGATACGCAGTATTTT
TRBJ1-6,NA,TRBV27,many,CASTEGGSPLHF,TGTGCCAGCACCGAAGGGGGGTCCCCCCTCCACTTT
TRBJ2-7,TRBD2,TRBV20-1,many,CSASSGRGYEQYF,TGCAGTGCTAGTAGCGGGAGAGGCTACGAGCAGTACTTC
TRBJ1-5,NA,TRBV6-5,many,CASSYGGGTSQPQHF,TGTGCCAGCAGTTATGGGGGGGGTACAAGTCAGCCCCAGCATTTT
TRBJ2-7,NA,TRBV29-1,many,CSVDRCEGRPTTYEQYF,TGCAGCGTTGACCGTTGTGAAGGGAGGCCCACCACCTACGAGCAGTACTTC